This T cell receptor (beta chain) was recorded in a study of vaccination effects on CD4 cells after COVID-19. Pools of viral peptides were used by the ViraFEST assay to expand antigen-specific CD4+ T cells ahead of sequencing. At the end of roughly 9 days of culture, CD4+ T cells were isolated. Vaccine recipients lacked prior SARS-CoV-2 infection and had negative nucleocapsid antibodies. Germline V gives CDR1 SGHNT, CDR2 YYREEE (reference sequence). The CDR3 loop spans 16 amino acids. Germline trimming cut 1 base from V and 0 bases from J; bases unmatched to any gene: 5. Profiled with immunoSEQ multiplex PCR; TCRdb holds only in-frame clones, not every one. The data show about 24,000 clones, over 70% seen once. Concerning this clone itself: Its antigen remains unidentified.

The chain couples TRBV5-4 to TRBJ1-1, with 8 bases that match TRBD1. The sample was CD4+ T cells from PBMCs cultured with HCoV-NL63 spike peptides, taken before COVID-19 vaccination. The TCR was taken from a human donor who received a COVID-19 vaccine. The CDR3 here is CASSLLQGVLNTEAFF. In nucleotides, the CDR3 is TGTGCCAGCAGCTTGTTACAGGGGGTCCTGAACACTGAAGCTTTCTTT. The variable domain in full, completed from reference TRBV5-4 and TRBJ1-1, reads ETGVTQSPTHLIKTRGQQVTLRCSSQSGHNTVSWYQQALGQGPQFIFQYYREEENGRGNFPPRFSGLQFPNYSSELNVNALELDDSALYLCASSLLQGVLNTEAFFGQGTRLTVV.